This T cell receptor (beta chain) was captured by sequencing in a study of blood T cell repertoires in COVID-19. Turning to the study itself: Material from acute and convalescent COVID-19 was sourced from the United States, Italy and Spain. Sources were T cells, B-cell-depleted T cells, or PBMCs; the material itself was cDNA or gDNA.

Germline trimming cut 6 bases from V and 0 bases from J; bases unmatched to any gene: 7. Germline V lookup: CDR1 SQVTM, CDR2 ANQGSEA. The CDR3 has 15 amino acids. In its sample, this clone was seen a few times. In the original analysis: Nucleated cell counts were estimated from reference gene primer amplification. The protocol was immunoSEQ multiplex PCR, while the TCRdb copy is restricted to in-frame clones and leaves out a portion. The V and J calls and clone size were taken over from that table, and D and trimming were inferred from the DNA. Among about 110,000 clones listed, 87% were seen once. V and J are TRBV29-1 and TRBJ2-3, with 9 bases fitting TRBD2. This receptor was obtained from a human donor in a cohort sampled during active COVID-19. Material: peripheral blood. CDR3 DNA sequence: TGCAGCGTAAATAGCGGGGGCACGAGCACAGATACGCAGTATTTT. It encodes CSVNSGGTSTDTQYF.